This T cell receptor beta chain stems from a study of cytomegalovirus exposure and HLA in healthy donors. Study conclusions and caveats: High sensitivity and specificity were reportedly achieved when the classifier diagnosed cytomegalovirus status. It was reported that TCR beta sequences correctly inferred the HLA-A and HLA-B alleles for most subjects.

The donors gave bone marrow, and they were healthy. With regard to this clone: Its antigen is not identified.

Germline loops: CDR1 GTSNPN, CDR2 SVGIG (reference sequence). The CDR3 length is 13 residues. V was clipped by 2 bases and J by 12 bases; unmatched bases: 7. 60 Vbeta and 13 Jbeta primers were used in PCR. Profiled with immunoSEQ multiplex PCR; TCRdb holds only in-frame clones, not every one. Of about 180,000 clones listed, 65% to 80% are singletons. The receptor comes from a woman aged 25 to 39 in good health and CMV-seropositive. The sequenced sample was PBMCs. The rearrangement joins TRBV30 to TRBJ2-1, with TRBD2 matching over 10 bases. The CDR3 bases are TGTGCCTGGAGTAGACCACCTAGCGGGGGGCAGTTCTTC. This translates into CAWSRPPSGGQFF.